The 3 T cell receptor beta chains presented below share a single source sample, sequenced in a study of metastatic and nonmetastatic thyroid tumors. TCRdb redid the clone calls on the PCR reads using MiXCR. The sample has some 21,000 clones, approximately 12% seen once; the top ten hold about 6%. All patients reached thyroid surgery having received no treatment beforehand. Specimen: blood. Receptors were obtained from a male donor with papillary thyroid cancer or a benign thyroid nodule (not recorded which). Some clones in this sample may be carry-over from other donors' samples.

This clone occurred many times. The rearrangement links TRBV19 to TRBJ2-2; TRBD2 might be the D (6 bases). The germline CDR1 and CDR2 sequences are LNHDA and SQIVND (reference sequence). Trimming left V 5 bases short and J 1 base short, with 8 bases between. The CDR3 consists of 14 residues. As DNA, the CDR3 is TGTGCCAGTAGTTTGGGACTGAACACCGGGGAGCTGTTTTTT. Translation gives CASSLGLNTGELFF.

This clone was detected a few times. The rearrangement uses TRBV6-2 or TRBV6-3 and TRBJ2-1, with TRBD2 matching over 9 bases. The CDR3 contains 18 residues. V lost 5 bases, J lost 1 base, and 12 bases stayed unmatched. CDR1 is MNHEY, CDR2 SVGEGT, per germline. CDR3 region: CASSTFLAGGTSYNEQFF. CDR3 coding DNA: TGTGCCAGCAGTACCTTCTTGGCGGGAGGGACTTCCTACAATGAGCAGTTCTTC.

This clone appeared many times. V usage is TRBV6-1 and J usage is TRBJ2-5, with D perhaps matching TRBD2 (5 bases). Trimming pared 5 bases from V and 5 bases from J, leaving 21 bases between. CDR3 length: 16 amino acids. Germline lookup yields CDR1 MNHNS and CDR2 SASEGT. The CDR3 DNA reads TGTGCCAGCAGTACTGGACTGGGTTCCGATTACGAGACCCAGTACTTC. As protein: CASSTGLGSDYETQYF.